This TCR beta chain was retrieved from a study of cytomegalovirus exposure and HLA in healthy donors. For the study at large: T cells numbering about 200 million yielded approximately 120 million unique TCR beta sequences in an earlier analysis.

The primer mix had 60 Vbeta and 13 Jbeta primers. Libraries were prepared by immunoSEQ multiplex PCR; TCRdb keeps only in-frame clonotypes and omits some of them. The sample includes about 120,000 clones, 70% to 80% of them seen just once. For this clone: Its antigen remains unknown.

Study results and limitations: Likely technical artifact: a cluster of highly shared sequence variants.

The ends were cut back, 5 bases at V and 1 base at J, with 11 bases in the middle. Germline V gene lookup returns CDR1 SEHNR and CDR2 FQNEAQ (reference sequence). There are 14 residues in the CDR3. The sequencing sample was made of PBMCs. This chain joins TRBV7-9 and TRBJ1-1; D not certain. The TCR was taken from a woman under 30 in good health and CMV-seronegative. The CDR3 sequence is CASSQGRRNTEAFF. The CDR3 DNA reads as TGTGCCAGCAGCCAAGGCAGGCGGAACACTGAAGCTTTCTTT.